The TCR beta chain described here comes from a study of blood T cell repertoires in COVID-19. Authors' analysis steps: Estimation of nucleated cell counts was performed using reference gene primer amplification. The repertoire was sequenced with immunoSEQ multiplex PCR; TCRdb's copy has only in-frame clones and lacks some. V and J calls and clone size are those listed in that table; D and trimming were worked out from the DNA. The sample records over 150,000 clones, approximately 86% being singletons. The CDR3 is made up of 17 amino acids. J gave up 3 bases and V 0 bases, and 7 bases lay outside the gene matches. Germline CDR1 reads SGDLS; CDR2 reads YYNGEE.

Sequenced material: peripheral blood. This chain uses TRBV9 with TRBJ2-3; 10 positions agree with TRBD2. This clonotype was obtained from a man aged 45-60 years with active or convalescent COVID-19. This CDR3 reads CASSVALAGVVTDTQYF. CDR3 DNA: TGTGCCAGCAGCGTAGCGCTAGCGGGAGTTGTTACAGATACGCAGTATTTT.